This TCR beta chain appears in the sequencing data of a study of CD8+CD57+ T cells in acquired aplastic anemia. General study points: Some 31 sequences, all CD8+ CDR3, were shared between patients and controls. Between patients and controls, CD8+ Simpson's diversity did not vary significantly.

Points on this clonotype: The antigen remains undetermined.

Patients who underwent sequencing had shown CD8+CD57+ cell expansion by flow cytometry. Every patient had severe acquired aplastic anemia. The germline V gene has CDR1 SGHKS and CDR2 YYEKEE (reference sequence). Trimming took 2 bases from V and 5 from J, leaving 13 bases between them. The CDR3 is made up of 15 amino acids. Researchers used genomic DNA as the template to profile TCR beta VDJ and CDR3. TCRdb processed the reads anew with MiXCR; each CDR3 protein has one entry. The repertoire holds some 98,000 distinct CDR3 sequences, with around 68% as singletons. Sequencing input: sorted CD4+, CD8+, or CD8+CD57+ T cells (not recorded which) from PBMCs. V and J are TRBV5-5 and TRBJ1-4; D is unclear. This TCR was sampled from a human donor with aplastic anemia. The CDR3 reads CASSLEAVGNEKLFF. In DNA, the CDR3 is TGTGCCAGCAGCTTAGAGGCGGTTGGCAATGAAAAACTGTTTTTT.